Following are 12 T cell receptor beta chains from one sample sequenced in a study of neoadjuvant nivolumab and ipilimumab in lung cancer (dated by TCRdb to 2019 to 2021). The library was made by the immunoSEQ multiplex PCR assay. Held by TCRdb, this immuneACCESS table contains in-frame sequences only and omits some clones. Under half of the omission traces to an unresolved V gene where checked; the cause of the rest is unknown. Counted in this sample were approximately 30,000 clones; over 75% of them appeared once. The ten largest clonotypes hold approximately 5% of the sample. The intended sense of this specimen's time point label: at surgical resection after neoadjuvant nivolumab +/- ipilimumab. The material was peripheral blood, obtained after neoadjuvant nivolumab, alone or with ipilimumab, at or shortly before surgery. The receptors were sampled from an adult with non-small cell lung cancer.

The genes are TRBV2 and TRBJ2-7; D possibly matches TRBD1 or TRBD2 (5 bases each). CDR1 SNHLY and CDR2 FYNNEI come from the germline V gene. The CDR3 has 14 amino acids. Trimming removed 2 bases at V and 5 bases at J, with 13 bases between. In nucleotides, the CDR3 is TGTGCCAGCAGTGAACGGGGCGAGGGCCACGAGCAGTACTTC. This encodes CASSERGEGHEQYF.

J is TRBJ2-1 and V is TRBV11-1; TRBD1 might be the D (6 bases). Trimming took 3 bases from V and 1 from J, leaving 10 bases between them. This CDR3 spans 15 amino acids. Germline CDR1 SGHAT, CDR2 FQDESV (reference sequence). CDR3 sequence reads: CASSLDRLSYNEQFF. For the CDR3, the DNA is TGTGCCAGCAGCTTGGACAGATTATCCTACAATGAGCAGTTCTTC. Full variable domain (rest looked up from reference TRBV11-1 and TRBJ2-1): EAEVAQSPRYKITEKSQAVAFWCDPISGHATLYWYRQILGQGPELLVQFQDESVVDDSQLPKDRFSAERLKGVDSTLKIQPAELGDSAMYLCASSLDRLSYNEQFFGPGTRLTVL.

The CDR3 coding sequence is TGTGCCAGCAGCTTTAGGCGGGGGTCCACAGATACGCAGTATTTT. This codes for CASSFRRGSTDTQYF. The V and J genes are TRBV7-9 and TRBJ2-3; TRBD2 aligns across 7 bases. CDR3 length: 15 residues. The V gene end was trimmed by 3 bases and the J gene end by 2 bases; junction bases not matched to a gene: 5. Germline loops: CDR1 SEHNR, CDR2 FQNEAQ (reference sequence).

This clone was counted a single time. J is TRBJ1-2 and V is TRBV5-1; D gene unclear. V was pared by 1 base and J by 8 bases, with 12 bases between. Germline CDR1 SGHRS, CDR2 YFSETQ. The CDR3 spans 13 residues. The CDR3 spells CASSLRHFEGYTF. The DNA for the CDR3 is TGCGCCAGCAGCTTGAGACACTTTGAAGGCTACACCTTC.

The chain carries TRBV5-1 and TRBJ1-3; the match to TRBD1 covers 7 bases. Germline values: CDR1 SGHRS, CDR2 YFSETQ. The CDR3 is 14 amino acids. Trimming at V came to 4 bases and at J to 4 bases, leaving 5 bases not matched to a gene. The CDR3 protein is CASSRQGSGNTIYF. CDR3 sequence (DNA): TGCGCCAGCAGCCGACAGGGATCAGGAAACACCATATATTTT.

This clone was seen once. This chain uses TRBV5-6 with TRBJ2-3; weak D call: TRBD2 (6 bases). The CDR3 length is 16 residues. The germline gives CDR1 SGHDT, CDR2 YYEEEE. The ends were cut back, 0 bases at V and 2 bases at J, with 13 bases in the middle. CDR3 sequence: CASSLVDSGYTDTQYF. The CDR3, as DNA: TGTGCCAGCAGCTTGGTGGATAGCGGATACACAGATACGCAGTATTTT.

The chain combines TRBV20-1 with TRBJ1-1; unclear D gene. This CDR3 is built from 11 residues. Germline lookup yields CDR1 DFQATT and CDR2 SNEGSKA (reference sequence). Trimming pared 3 bases from V and 7 bases from J, leaving 9 bases between. CDR3 DNA sequence: TGCAGTGCTAGTCCTCAGGTTGAAGCTTTCTTT. It yields the protein CSASPQVEAFF.

The chain carries TRBV5-1 and TRBJ2-7, with 9 bases fitting TRBD1. Trimming removed 4 bases from V and 1 base from J; junction bases left unmatched: 6. CDR1 SGHRS and CDR2 YFSETQ come from the germline V gene. The CDR3 is made up of 15 amino acids. The CDR3, as DNA: TGCGCCAGCAGCCCGGGACAGGGAGTATCCTACGAGCAGTACTTC. This encodes CASSPGQGVSYEQYF.

The V call is TRBV18, the J call TRBJ1-6; TRBD1 is a possible D gene (6 bases). There are 13 residues in the CDR3. Germline V gene data show CDR1 as KGHSH and CDR2 as LQKENI. The V and J ends lost 3 bases and 7 bases respectively, with 7 bases between them. Here the CDR3 reads CASSPGTNSPLHF. In nucleotides, the CDR3 is TGTGCCAGCTCACCCGGGACAAATTCACCCCTCCACTTT. Based on the CDR3 plus reference TRBV18 and TRBJ1-6, the full variable domain is NAGVMQNPRHLVRRRGQEARLRCSPMKGHSHVYWYRQLPEEGLKFMVYLQKENIIDESGMPKERFSAEFPKEGPSILRIQQVVRGDSAAYFCASSPGTNSPLHFGNGTRLTVT.

This chain joins TRBV7-2 and TRBJ2-6; tentative D call: TRBD2 (6 bases). The CDR3 is 14 residues long. Trimming removed 6 bases from V and 4 bases from J, with 10 bases in between. Germline CDR1 SGHTA, CDR2 FQGNSA. CDR3: CASRGGVGANVLTF. In DNA form, the CDR3 reads TGTGCCAGCAGAGGAGGGGTAGGGGCCAACGTCCTGACTTTC.

The V gene is TRBV5-1, the J gene TRBJ2-2; D is ambiguous. Germline V gene sequence: CDR1 SGHRS, CDR2 YFSETQ. The V gene lost 0 bases and the J gene lost 2 bases, with 5 bases spanning the gap. The CDR3 length is 14 residues. The CDR3 DNA follows: TGCGCCAGCAGCTTGGAAGCTAACACCGGGGAGCTGTTTTTT. Translating gives CASSLEANTGELFF. The entire variable domain, with the rest obtained from reference TRBV5-1 and TRBJ2-2, is as follows: KAGVTQTPRYLIKTRGQQVTLSCSPISGHRSVSWYQQTPGQGLQFLFEYFSETQRNKGNFPGRFSGRQFSNSRSEMNVSTLELGDSALYLCASSLEANTGELFFGEGSRLTVL.

This rearrangement joins TRBV10-2 to TRBJ2-7, with D unclear. This CDR3 has 14 amino acids. The V end lost 1 base, the J end lost 3 bases, and 10 bases lay between the germline ends. The germline V gene has CDR1 WSHSY and CDR2 SAAADI. CDR3 DNA sequence: TGCGCCAGCAGTGAGTATGCCAGAAACTACGAGCAGTACTTC. This encodes CASSEYARNYEQYF.